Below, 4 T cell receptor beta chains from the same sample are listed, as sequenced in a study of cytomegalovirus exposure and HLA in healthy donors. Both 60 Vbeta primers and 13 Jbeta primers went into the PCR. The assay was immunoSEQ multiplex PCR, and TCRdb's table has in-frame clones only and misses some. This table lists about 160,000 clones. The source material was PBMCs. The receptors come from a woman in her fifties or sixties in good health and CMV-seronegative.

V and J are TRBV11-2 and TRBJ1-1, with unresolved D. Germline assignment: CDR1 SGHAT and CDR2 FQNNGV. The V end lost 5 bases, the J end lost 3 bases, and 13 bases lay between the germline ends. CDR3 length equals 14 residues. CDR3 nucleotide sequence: TGTGCCAGCAGCCGACGAATCCAGGACACTGAAGCTTTCTTT. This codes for CASSRRIQDTEAFF.

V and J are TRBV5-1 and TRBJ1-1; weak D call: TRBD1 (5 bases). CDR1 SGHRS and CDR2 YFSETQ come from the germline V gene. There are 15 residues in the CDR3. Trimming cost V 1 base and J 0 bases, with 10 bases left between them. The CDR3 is CASSLTGGVNTEAFF. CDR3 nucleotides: TGCGCCAGCAGCTTGACAGGTGGCGTGAACACTGAAGCTTTCTTT.

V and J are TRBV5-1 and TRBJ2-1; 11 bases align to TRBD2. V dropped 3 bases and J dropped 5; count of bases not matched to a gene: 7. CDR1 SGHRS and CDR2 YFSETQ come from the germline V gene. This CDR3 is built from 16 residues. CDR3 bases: TGCGCCAGCAGCTGGCTACTAGCGGGAGTTAACAATGAGCAGTTCTTC. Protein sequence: CASSWLLAGVNNEQFF.

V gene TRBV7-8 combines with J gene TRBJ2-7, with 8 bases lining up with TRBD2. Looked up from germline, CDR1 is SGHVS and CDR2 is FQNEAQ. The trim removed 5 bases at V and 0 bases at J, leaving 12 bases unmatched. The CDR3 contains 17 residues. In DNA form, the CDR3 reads TGTGCCAGCAGCGGGAGATCGGGGGGGCCGACCTCCTACGAGCAGTACTTC. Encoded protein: CASSGRSGGPTSYEQYF. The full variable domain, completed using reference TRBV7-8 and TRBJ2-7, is GAGVSQSPRYKVAKRGQDVALRCDPISGHVSLFWYQQALGQGPEFLTYFQNEAQLDKSGLPSDRFFAERPEGSVSTLKIQRTQQEDSAVYLCASSGRSGGPTSYEQYFGPGTRLTVT.